Sequencing of this T cell receptor (beta chain) was carried out in a study of shared clonotypes between healthy human individuals. All of the donors resided in Nashville, Tennessee, and each was a Caucasian adult. Method: immunoSEQ multiplex PCR; TCRdb's copy keeps in-frame clones and lacks some. This repertoire shows millions of clones, 85% to 95% found once; its top ten account for 0.13%. Details on this clone: Other DNA sequences in this specimen translate into the identical CDR3.

Germline V CDR1 and CDR2: ENHRY, SYGVKD. V gave up 6 bases and J gave up 2 bases, with 15 bases separating them. CDR3 length equals 15 residues. The chain links TRBV10-3 to TRBJ2-3, with D perhaps TRBD1 (7 bases). Sequenced sample: naive CD4+ T cells sorted from blood. Subset given: CD45RA+ positively selected. This TCR came from a man aged 18 to 29 in good health. In DNA form, the CDR3 reads TGTGCCATCAGCGGAGGGGGACAGAACACAGATACGCAGTATTTT. Protein: CAISGGGQNTDTQYF.